One sample yielded the 31 T cell receptor beta chains listed below, sequenced in a study of T cell changes during pregnancy in multiple sclerosis. The table came from immunoSEQ multiplex PCR; TCRdb's copy has only in-frame clones and leaves some out. The sample has tens of thousands of clones; about 92% are singletons. The material sequenced was peripheral blood, taken in the third trimester of pregnancy. All receptors derive from a female donor in good health, enrolled as a control in a pregnancy study.

This clone has only a few counts. The V call is TRBV10-3, the J call TRBJ1-1; D is unclear. The CDR3 consists of 14 residues. Germline assignment: CDR1 ENHRY and CDR2 SYGVKD. Trimming pared 3 bases from V and 0 bases from J, leaving 8 bases between. CDR3: CAISDDTMNTEAFF. In DNA form, the CDR3 reads TGTGCCATCAGTGATGACACCATGAACACTGAAGCTTTCTTT.

The chain employs TRBV5-5 and TRBJ1-4, with TRBD1 matching over 7 bases. CDR1 and CDR2 from the germline V gene are SGHKS and YYEKEE (reference sequence). The J segment lost 3 bases and the V segment lost 5 bases, leaving 13 bases of the junction unmatched. The CDR3 covers 17 residues. The CDR3 loop is CASRRQGSGSSNEKLFF. The CDR3 DNA is TGTGCCAGCAGGCGACAGGGTTCAGGATCCTCTAATGAAAAACTGTTTTTT.

This clone appeared a single time. The chain carries TRBV27 and TRBJ1-5; D is uncertain. The CDR3 is 14 residues long. Germline V CDR1 and CDR2: MNHEY, SMNVEV (reference sequence). The germline V and J ends were trimmed by 3 bases and 3 bases, with 9 bases remaining between them. CDR3 amino acids: CASSFGGNNQPQHF. The CDR3 DNA sequence: TGTGCCAGCAGTTTCGGAGGGAACAATCAGCCCCAGCATTTT.

The gene calls are TRBV28 and TRBJ2-7, with D possibly TRBD1 on 5 matching bases. The CDR3 totals 14 residues. V gave up 1 base and J gave up 3 bases, with 10 bases separating them. Germline V gene sequence: CDR1 MDHEN, CDR2 SYDVKM. CDR3 region: CASSLSREGYEQYF. CDR3 DNA: TGTGCCAGCAGTTTATCCAGGGAAGGCTACGAGCAGTACTTC.

This clone was seen only once. The J gene is TRBJ1-2, the V gene TRBV28, with D possibly matching TRBD1 (6 bases). Trimming cost V 3 bases and J 5 bases, with 7 bases left between them. CDR1 is MDHEN, CDR2 SYDVKM, per germline. The CDR3 length is 12 residues. The CDR3 loop reads CASSLDSYGYTF. The CDR3 DNA reads as TGTGCCAGCAGTTTGGACAGTTATGGCTACACCTTC.

The J gene is TRBJ2-1, the V gene TRBV21-1; the DNA was not compared with TRBD1, the D call given in the table. TRBV21-1 is a pseudogene. This CDR3 is built from 16 residues. CDR3 in amino acids: CASSKGRIDRINEQFF. The DNA for the CDR3 is TGTGCCAGCAGCAAAGGGAGAATAGACAGGATAAATGAGCAGTTCTTC.

This clone was counted a single time. The chain is built from TRBV9 and TRBJ2-5; TRBD2 matches 8 bases. This CDR3 contains 14 residues. In germline, CDR1 is SGDLS, CDR2 YYNGEE. V lost 0 bases to trimming and J lost 5 bases; unmatched junction nucleotides: 3. The CDR3 region has the DNA TGTGCCAGCAGCGTAGGGACTAGCCTTGAGACCCAGTACTTC. Its protein is CASSVGTSLETQYF. The variable domain in full, completed from reference TRBV9 and TRBJ2-5, reads DSGVTQTPKHLITATGQRVTLRCSPRSGDLSVYWYQQSLDQGLQFLIQYYNGEERAKGNILERFSAQQFPDLHSELNLSSLELGDSALYFCASSVGTSLETQYFGPGTRLLVL.

J is TRBJ2-5 and V is TRBV2; a weak D match, TRBD2 (5 bases). The CDR3 length is 13 residues. CDR1 SNHLY and CDR2 FYNNEI come from the germline V gene. Trimming stripped 3 bases from V and 13 bases from J, with 18 bases between. The CDR3: CASSDRFRRSWYF. For the CDR3, the DNA is TGTGCCAGCAGTGATCGTTTTAGGAGGTCCTGGTACTTC.

This sequence joins TRBV6-5 and TRBJ2-1; 8 bases are shared with TRBD2. The V gene end was trimmed by 7 bases and the J gene end by 6 bases; junction bases not matched to a gene: 8. Germline lookup yields CDR1 MNHEY and CDR2 SVGAGI. The CDR3 is made up of 14 amino acids. DNA for the CDR3: TGTGCCAGCAATCGGGAGGGCCCGTCCAATGAGCAGTTCTTC. It codes for CASNREGPSNEQFF.

The chain recombines TRBV7-9 with TRBJ1-1, with 9 bases lining up with TRBD1. Germline values: CDR1 SEHNR, CDR2 FQNEAQ (reference sequence). Unmatched junction bases numbered 5, after V lost 2 bases and J lost 4 bases. The CDR3 sequence is 15 residues long. The CDR3 here is CASSLRGQGSTEAFF. CDR3 sequence (DNA): TGTGCCAGCAGCTTACGGGGACAGGGATCCACTGAAGCTTTCTTT. The full variable domain, with the rest looked up from reference TRBV7-9 and TRBJ1-1, is DTGVSQNPRHKITKRGQNVTFRCDPISEHNRLYWYRQTLGQGPEFLTYFQNEAQLEKSRLLSDRFSAERPKGSFSTLEIQRTEQGDSAMYLCASSLRGQGSTEAFFGQGTRLTVV.

The chain joins TRBV9 to TRBJ2-7, with 9 bases aligning to TRBD1. The length of the CDR3 is 14 residues. Germline V gene lookup returns CDR1 SGDLS and CDR2 YYNGEE. J was trimmed by 3 bases and V by 3 bases; bases with no gene match: 4. The CDR3 region has the DNA TGTGCCAGCAGCGCGGGACAGGGTTACTACGAGCAGTACTTC. This sequence encodes CASSAGQGYYEQYF.

The chain has TRBV5-1 and TRBJ2-7; 10 positions agree with TRBD1. Losses at the gene ends were 4 bases for V and 3 bases for J; bases not matched to a gene: 4. In germline, CDR1 is SGHRS, CDR2 YFSETQ. The CDR3 is 14 amino acids. The CDR3 DNA is TGCGCCAGCAGCGGGGACAGGGGATACTACGAGCAGTACTTC. Translating gives CASSGDRGYYEQYF.

The gene calls are TRBV25-1 and TRBJ2-3; D gene unclear. The length of the CDR3 is 14 residues. Trimming pared 7 bases from V and 0 bases from J, leaving 11 bases between. The V gene's germline CDR1 is MGHDK and CDR2 SYGVNS. The CDR3 here is CASTPPRSTDTQYF. CDR3 sequence (DNA): TGTGCCAGCACCCCCCCCAGGAGCACAGATACGCAGTATTTT.

The sample holds a few counts of this clone. The V gene is TRBV30, the J gene TRBJ2-7, with D unclear. Germline V gives CDR1 GTSNPN, CDR2 SVGIG (reference sequence). The CDR3 sequence is 15 residues long. V lost 2 bases and J lost 3, with 17 bases in between. This CDR3 is CAWSPPSGGLYEQYF. In nucleotides, the CDR3 is TGTGCCTGGAGTCCCCCGTCAGGTGGGCTCTACGAGCAGTACTTC. The full variable domain, in which reference TRBV30 and TRBJ2-7 provide the parts outside the CDR3, is SQTIHQWPATLVQPVGSPLSLECTVEGTSNPNLYWYRQAAGRGLQLLFYSVGIGQISSEVPQNLSASRPQDRQFILSSKKLLLSDSGFYLCAWSPPSGGLYEQYFGPGTRLTVT.

The chain couples TRBV18 to TRBJ2-6; 9 bases align to TRBD1. J was trimmed by 2 bases and V by 2 bases; bases with no gene match: 10. CDR1 is KGHSH and CDR2 is LQKENI in the germline V gene. The CDR3 covers 19 residues. This CDR3 is CASSPVQGQGLPGANVLTF. CDR3 DNA: TGTGCCAGCTCACCAGTCCAGGGACAGGGTCTGCCTGGGGCCAACGTCCTGACTTTC.

This chain links TRBV2 with TRBJ1-2; no clear D. Germline lookup yields CDR1 SNHLY and CDR2 FYNNEI. The germline V and J ends were trimmed by 4 bases and 0 bases, with 9 bases remaining between them. The CDR3 length is 14 residues. The DNA for the CDR3 is TGTGCCAGCAGTGGACAAACCTCTAACTATGGCTACACCTTC. It encodes CASSGQTSNYGYTF. Looking up the rest from reference TRBV2 and TRBJ1-2 gives the full variable domain: EPEVTQTPSHQVTQMGQEVILRCVPISNHLYFYWYRQILGQKVEFLVSFYNNEISEKSEIFDDQFSVERPDGSNFTLKIRSTKLEDSAMYFCASSGQTSNYGYTFGSGTRLTVV.

V gene TRBV14 combines with J gene TRBJ1-2; 10 bases align to TRBD1. Germline V lookup: CDR1 SGHDN, CDR2 FVKESK. The CDR3 contains 14 residues. J was trimmed by 7 bases and V by 3 bases; bases with no gene match: 5. The CDR3 reads CASSQGTGDTGYTF. CDR3 coding DNA: TGTGCCAGCAGCCAGGGGACAGGGGATACTGGCTACACCTTC.

This clone was counted a few times. This rearrangement joins TRBV30 to TRBJ2-7, with 9 bases aligning to TRBD2. Germline assignment: CDR1 GTSNPN and CDR2 SVGIG (reference sequence). The CDR3 spans 15 residues. Unmatched junction bases numbered 13, after V lost 5 bases and J lost 5 bases. In DNA form, the CDR3 reads TGTGCCTGGGAGTCAGGGCGGGAGGGCCTTCACGAGCAGTACTTC. The encoded protein is CAWESGREGLHEQYF.

The chain links TRBV19 to TRBJ2-1; no reliable D call. This CDR3 is 13 amino acids long. V was trimmed by 8 bases and J by 2 bases, leaving 10 bases between them. Germline CDR1 LNHDA, CDR2 SQIVND (reference sequence). CDR3 region: CASALAAYNEQFF. The CDR3 DNA reads as TGTGCCAGTGCCCTGGCGGCCTACAATGAGCAGTTCTTC.

This rearrangement joins TRBV6-4 to TRBJ2-1, with 12 bases aligning to TRBD1. In germline, CDR1 is MRHNA, CDR2 SNTAGT. The junction had 5 bases not matched to a gene; V was cut back by 2 bases and J by 9 bases. CDR3 size: 15 residues. The CDR3 loop is CASSDGDRGRSEQFF. In DNA, the CDR3 is TGTGCCAGCAGTGACGGGGACAGGGGGCGCAGTGAGCAGTTCTTC.

In this sample, this clone turned up a few times. The genes are TRBV10-3 and TRBJ1-2; D is perhaps TRBD1 (5 bases). Looked up from germline, CDR1 is ENHRY and CDR2 is SYGVKD. Trimming shortened V by 7 bases and J by 6 bases, and 15 bases separated the two germline ends. The CDR3 covers 13 residues. The DNA for the CDR3 is TGTGCCATCACTCCGGGGGTAGGGAATGGCTACACCTTC. Amino acids: CAITPGVGNGYTF.

In this sample, this clone turned up once. V is TRBV11-2 and J is TRBJ1-2, with 8 positions matching TRBD1. V shed 3 bases and J 5 bases; nucleotides not matched to a gene: 14. The CDR3 runs to 17 residues. CDR1 and CDR2 (germline): SGHAT, FQNNGV. CDR3 DNA: TGTGCCAGCAGCTTGATTTACGGACAGGGTGTTGGGTATGGCTACACCTTC. It specifies CASSLIYGQGVGYGYTF.

This clone was seen just once. The V call is TRBV2, the J call TRBJ2-1, with D possibly being TRBD1 (6 bases). Germline lookup yields CDR1 SNHLY and CDR2 FYNNEI. Between the trimmed V and J ends, which lost 5 bases and 0 bases, there was a span of 11 bases. The CDR3 consists of 15 residues. The CDR3 here is CASSPQGGSYNEQFF. The DNA of the CDR3 is TGTGCCAGCAGTCCTCAAGGGGGCTCCTACAATGAGCAGTTCTTC.

Written as DNA, the CDR3 is TGTGCCAGCAGCTCGAGTCTAGCGCGCAACGAGCAGTACTTC. The encoded protein is CASSSSLARNEQYF. V gene TRBV5-5 combines with J gene TRBJ2-7, with a tentative D call TRBD2 (6 bases). This CDR3 spans 14 amino acids. Looked up from germline, CDR1 is SGHKS and CDR2 is YYEKEE (reference sequence). The V gene lost 3 bases and the J gene lost 5 bases, with 15 bases spanning the gap.

The chain carries TRBV5-5 and TRBJ1-2; D not certain. The CDR3 spans 15 residues. V dropped 4 bases and J dropped 7 bases, with 20 bases sitting between them. Germline values: CDR1 SGHKS, CDR2 YYEKEE (reference sequence). The CDR3 nucleotides are TGTGCCAGCAGCCCGAACACCTGGGAGGTTGGTGGCTACACCTTC. Protein sequence: CASSPNTWEVGGYTF.

The rearrangement links TRBV7-3 to TRBJ2-1, with 7 nucleotides matching TRBD2. The CDR3 has 14 residues. Germline V gene lookup returns CDR1 SGHTA and CDR2 FQGTGA. V was pared by 4 bases and J by 5 bases, with 5 bases of the junction left unmatched. This CDR3 reads CASSSAGLDNEQFF. The CDR3 DNA reads as TGTGCCAGCAGCTCAGCGGGACTTGACAATGAGCAGTTCTTC.

This sequence joins TRBV14 and TRBJ1-4; TRBD1 aligns across 8 bases. The germline V gene encodes CDR1 SGHDN and CDR2 FVKESK. Unmatched junction bases numbered 6, after V lost 1 base and J lost 14 bases. The CDR3 totals 13 residues. CDR3 sequence (DNA): TGTGCCAGCAGCCAAGGTGCGAGGACAGGGCTGTTTTTT. As protein: CASSQGARTGLFF.

This sequence joins TRBV5-6 and TRBJ1-5; 7 nucleotides match TRBD1. V dropped 1 base and J dropped 5; count of bases not matched to a gene: 6. The length of the CDR3 is 15 residues. Germline assignment: CDR1 SGHDT and CDR2 YYEEEE. Written as DNA, the CDR3 is TGTGCCAGCAGCTTGCTAGGGGGCGCGGATCAGCCCCAGCATTTT. Translating gives CASSLLGGADQPQHF. Complete variable domain (other parts from reference TRBV5-6 and TRBJ1-5): DAGVTQSPTHLIKTRGQQVTLRCSPKSGHDTVSWYQQALGQGPQFIFQYYEEEERQRGNFPDRFSGHQFPNYSSELNVNALLLGDSALYLCASSLLGGADQPQHFGDGTRLSIL.

This clone was detected a few times. This rearrangement joins TRBV6-1 to TRBJ1-2, with 7 positions matching TRBD1. V was clipped by 3 bases and J by 5 bases; unmatched bases: 9. This CDR3 contains 15 residues. Germline V gene data show CDR1 as MNHNS and CDR2 as SASEGT. The CDR3 loop is CASSEGTGEGYGYTF. The CDR3 region has the DNA TGTGCCAGCAGTGAGGGTACAGGGGAAGGATATGGCTACACCTTC.

CDR3 amino acids: CASSPRGQGGNNEQFF. The CDR3 nucleotides read TGTGCCAGCTCACCTCGGGGACAGGGGGGAAACAATGAGCAGTTCTTC. The chain recombines TRBV18 with TRBJ2-1, with 11 nucleotides matching TRBD1. This CDR3 spans 16 amino acids. Trimming cost V 3 bases and J 5 bases; bases outside gene matches: 6. Germline CDR1 KGHSH, CDR2 LQKENI.

This chain joins TRBV30 and TRBJ2-3, with 9 bases matching TRBD1. This CDR3 comprises 13 residues. With 3 bases clipped from V and 3 bases from J, the junction kept 1 base outside the gene matches. Germline assignment: CDR1 GTSNPN and CDR2 SVGIG (reference sequence). CDR3 coding DNA: TGTGCCTGGAGCGGGACAGGGACAGATACGCAGTATTTT. Its translation: CAWSGTGTDTQYF.